The rows below give T cell receptor beta chains drawn from one sample of a study of cytomegalovirus exposure and HLA in healthy donors. Sequencing was performed with immunoSEQ multiplex PCR; in TCRdb, only in-frame clones are kept and a portion is missing. Among roughly 200,000 clones listed, more than 65% were seen once. The sample taken for sequencing was PBMCs. These receptors came from a man aged 18 to 29 in good health and CMV-seronegative. The CDR3 runs from the conserved cysteine through the conserved F or W. A D gene is named only where the DNA matches it firmly. Clone size, where shown, is once, few, many, or a class for clones that have expanded.

size	V	D	J	CDR3	DNA
NA	TRBV5-4	TRBD1	TRBJ2-7	CASSSTGVLREQYF	TGTGCCAGCAGCTCGACAGGGGTTCTTAGGGAGCAGTACTTC
few	TRBV5-1	NA	TRBJ2-3	CASTLDGEDTQYF	TGCGCCAGCACCCTGGACGGGGAAGATACGCAGTATTTT
NA	TRBV7-3	NA	TRBJ2-1	CASSHSTSNEQFF	TGTGCCAGCAGCCACTCGACTAGCAATGAGCAGTTCTTC
NA	TRBV6-5	NA	TRBJ2-2	CATSPGLNTGELFF	TGTGCCACCTCCCCCGGACTGAACACCGGGGAGCTGTTTTTT
NA	TRBV7-2	NA	TRBJ1-1	CASSLRGWTEAFF	TGTGCCAGCAGCTTGAGGGGGTGGACTGAAGCTTTCTTT
NA	TRBV5-3	NA	TRBJ1-4	CARSFARLKLFF	TGTGCCAGAAGCTTCGCGAGACTAAAACTGTTTTTT
NA	TRBV7-9	NA	TRBJ1-5	CASSLAERGGQPQHF	TGTGCCAGCAGCTTAGCGGAAAGGGGGGGTCAGCCCCAGCATTTT
NA	TRBV5-1	TRBD1	TRBJ2-2	CASSFLLQGVTGELFF	TGCGCCAGCAGCTTCTTGTTACAGGGGGTTACCGGGGAGCTGTTTTTT
NA	TRBV10-1	TRBD1	TRBJ2-1	CASGRQGNNEQFF	TGCGCCAGCGGGCGACAGGGTAACAATGAGCAGTTCTTC
NA	TRBV30	TRBD2	TRBJ2-7	CAWSVGLAGGEQYF	TGTGCCTGGAGTGTTGGACTAGCGGGAGGCGAGCAGTACTTC
NA	TRBV2	NA	TRBJ1-1	CASSGQENTEAFF	TGTGCCAGCAGTGGACAGGAGAACACTGAAGCTTTCTTT
NA	TRBV4-1	NA	TRBJ1-2	CASSQAREVGGYTF	TGCGCCAGCAGCCAAGCCAGGGAGGTTGGTGGCTACACCTTC
NA	TRBV12-2	NA	TRBJ2-7	CASRGTAGGDEQYF	TGTGCAAGTCGCGGTACAGCGGGAGGGGACGAGCAGTACTTC
NA	TRBV27	NA	TRBJ1-2	CASSPQGPYGYTF	TGTGCCAGCAGTCCCCAGGGTCCCTATGGCTACACCTTC
few	TRBV30	NA	TRBJ2-7	CAWYIRGYEQYF	TGTGCCTGGTATATTCGGGGCTACGAGCAGTACTTC
NA	TRBV5-1	NA	TRBJ1-2	CASSLAQGNNYGYTF	TGCGCCAGCAGCTTGGCCCAGGGTAACAACTATGGCTACACCTTC
few	TRBV2	NA	TRBJ2-5	CASSEDLSEETQYF	TGTGCCAGCAGTGAAGATCTCTCCGAGGAGACCCAGTACTTC
NA	TRBV18	TRBD2	TRBJ2-7	CASSPSSGSHEQYF	TGTGCCAGCTCACCTTCCAGCGGGAGTCACGAGCAGTACTTC
NA	TRBV4-1	TRBD1	TRBJ1-1	CASSQRQGMNTEAFF	TGCGCCAGCAGCCAACGACAGGGCATGAACACTGAAGCTTTCTTT
few	TRBV27	NA	TRBJ2-4	CASRARSGTAKNIQYF	TGTGCCAGCAGGGCCCGGTCGGGAACGGCCAAAAACATTCAGTACTTC
NA	TRBV2	NA	TRBJ1-5	CASSGGGPSWPQHF	TGTGCCAGCAGTGGGGGGGGGCCGAGCTGGCCCCAGCATTTT
few	TRBV2	TRBD1	TRBJ2-1	CASSLETGEQFF	TGTGCCAGCAGTCTAGAGACAGGGGAGCAGTTCTTC
NA	TRBV28	TRBD1	TRBJ1-2	CASSSQGEAYGYTF	TGTGCCAGCAGTTCCCAGGGGGAGGCCTATGGCTACACCTTC
NA	TRBV30	TRBD2	TRBJ2-7	CAWSGSPSGSPYF	TGTGCCTGGAGTGGGAGCCCTAGCGGGAGTCCGTACTTC
NA	TRBV30	TRBD1	TRBJ1-2	CAWSALGQGAAFTF	TGTGCCTGGAGTGCCCTAGGACAGGGGGCGGCTTTTACCTTC
NA	TRBV28	TRBD1	TRBJ2-7	CASTLTGTGGRSYEQHF	TGTGCCAGCACCCTCACCGGGACAGGGGGCAGGTCCTACGAGCAGCACTTC
NA	TRBV28	NA	TRBJ2-1	CASSFEGEQFF	TGTGCCAGCAGTTTTGAGGGTGAGCAGTTCTTC
NA	TRBV10-1	TRBD2	TRBJ2-7	CASSAGTGGISYEQYF	TGCGCCAGCAGTGCGGGAACGGGAGGGATCTCCTACGAGCAGTACTTC
few	TRBV30	NA	TRBJ1-2	CAWSNMNYGYTF	TGTGCCTGGAGTAACATGAATTATGGCTACACCTTC
NA	TRBV14	NA	TRBJ2-7	CASSQAIFYEQYF	TGTGCCAGCAGCCAGGCCATTTTCTACGAGCAGTACTTC
once	TRBV19	TRBD1	TRBJ2-3	CASSIGTGLDTQYF	TGTGCCAGTAGTATCGGGACAGGACTTGATACGCAGTATTTT
NA	TRBV30	TRBD2	TRBJ2-7	CAWTVSGGAYEQYF	TGTGCCTGGACCGTTAGCGGGGGGGCCTACGAGCAGTACTTC
NA	TRBV5-1	TRBD1	TRBJ1-4	CASSLGDRGLEKLFF	TGCGCCAGCAGCTTGGGGGACAGGGGATTGGAAAAACTGTTTTTT
NA	TRBV11-2	TRBD1	TRBJ2-5	CASRSGQGAGETQYF	TGTGCCAGCAGATCGGGACAGGGGGCTGGTGAGACCCAGTACTTC
NA	TRBV7-9	TRBD1	TRBJ2-2	CASSPRTGHTGELFF	TGTGCCAGCAGCCCGCGGACAGGACACACCGGGGAGCTGTTTTTT
NA	TRBV2	TRBD1	TRBJ2-5	CASSDRGTETQYF	TGTGCCAGCAGTGACAGGGGGACGGAGACCCAGTACTTC
once	TRBV18	NA	TRBJ2-7	CASSPPGASRNEQYF	TGTGCCAGCTCACCACCGGGCGCATCCAGGAACGAGCAGTACTTC
NA	TRBV7-8	NA	TRBJ1-3	CASSRRVSGNTIYF	TGTGCCAGCAGCCGCCGGGTTTCTGGAAACACCATATATTTT
NA	TRBV29-1	NA	TRBJ1-2	CSVGPGGIFGYTF	TGCAGCGTTGGGCCGGGGGGTATCTTTGGCTACACCTTC